This T cell receptor beta chain was captured in a study of metastatic and nonmetastatic thyroid tumors. With 1 base removed from V and 4 bases from J, the gap between germline ends came to 7 bases. The germline gives CDR1 MNHEY, CDR2 SMNVEV (reference sequence). The CDR3 totals 13 residues. The table lists this clone with a few counts. No patient received treatment before thyroid surgery. As originally analysed: Researchers built a distant-metastasis classifier for papillary thyroid cancer that drew on CDR3 differences across clinicopathological groups. TCRdb reprocessed the PCR reads via MiXCR. TCRdb, not the authors, supplied the V and J calls. The sample lists some 20,000 clones; 37% were seen once.

The TCR comes from a female donor with papillary thyroid cancer or a benign thyroid nodule (not recorded which). Some clones in this sample may be carry-over from other donors' samples. The sample comprised tumor tissue. The rearrangement uses TRBV27 and TRBJ1-2, with D tentatively TRBD1 (5 bases). CDR3 loop: CASSLLGTYGYTF. The CDR3 bases are TGTGCCAGCAGTTTATTAGGGACCTATGGCTACACCTTC.